The clone carrying this T cell receptor beta chain was detected only a few times. Germline CDR1 reads MGHRA; CDR2 reads YSYEKL. The CDR3 runs to 15 residues. Trimming cost V 4 bases and J 2 bases; bases outside gene matches: 5. This sample stems from a study of blood T cells in healthy people across ages. Through a sample-barcoded 5' primer and a J-beta primer mix, a second PCR was run for roughly 6 to 11 cycles. Researchers report that a template-switch adaptor with 12 random nucleotides tagged each cDNA molecule. TCRdb used MiXCR to reprocess the 5' RACE reads, holding one entry per CDR3 protein. This sample has some 1.4 million distinct CDR3 sequences, with about 40% found just once.

Sequencing was performed on blood. This chain links TRBV4-1 with TRBJ2-3; the match to TRBD2 covers 8 bases. This TCR was recovered from a woman aged 18-35 years in good health. Here the CDR3 reads CASSPSGSYTDTQYF. Written as DNA, the CDR3 is TGCGCCAGCAGCCCCAGCGGGAGTTACACAGATACGCAGTATTTT.